Listed here are 2 T cell receptor delta chains from one sample, sequenced in a study of Vδ1+ human thymocytes. Whole-study results and caveats: Thymic TRG and TRD repertoires appeared highly polyclonal.

The template was reverse-transcribed extracted RNA. The CDR3 regions were amplified by multiplex PCR from V-gene primers to a constant-region primer. TCRdb fed the multiplex PCR reads into CATT to redo clone calling. The sample carries 23,000 or so delta-chain clones, around 7.4% recorded once. The antigens of these receptors remain unknown. Sequencing was done on a sample of Vdelta1+ gamma-delta thymocytes from the thymus. Subset meaning: FACS-sorted CD3+ TCRalphabeta- TCRVdelta1+ TCRVdelta2- thymocytes. These TCRs come from a girl under two years old who had congenital heart surgery.

The rearrangement uses TRDV1 and TRDJ1; 12 nucleotides match TRDD3. V was clipped by 1 base and J by 0 bases; unmatched bases: 18. CDR1 TSWWSYY and CDR2 QGS come from the germline V gene. The CDR3 length is 22 residues. The CDR3: CALGERGFLRTWGIRYTDKLIF. The CDR3, as DNA: TGTGCTCTTGGGGAACGAGGCTTCCTACGAACCTGGGGGATACGGTACACCGATAAACTCATCTTT.

Only a few counts were recorded for this clone. At one of its ends the junction is not consistent with the germline gene, which may arise from a read error. This sequence joins TRDV1 and TRDJ1, with TRDD3 matching 12 bases. The CDR3 is 21 amino acids. Germline V gives CDR1 TSWWSYY, CDR2 QGS. CDR3 nucleotide sequence: TGTGCTCTGGGGGAACCGAAGTTTGCCTACGGTACTGGGGGATACCCCGATAAACTCATCTTT. The encoded protein is CALGEPKFAYGTGGYPDKLIF.